The rows below give T cell receptor beta chains drawn from one sample of a study of T cell repertoires in cytomegalovirus infection. These TCRs' antigens remain unknown. One entry per CDR3 protein results from TCRdb running MiXCR on the reads. Of about 480,000 distinct CDR3 sequences listed, 30% to 40% were seen once; the top ten hold about a sixth. The sequences come from cultured PBMCs, collected from culture after CMV antigen stimulation. The receptors derive from a human donor in good health (CMV status not recorded). Some clones in this sample may be carry-over from other donors' samples. CDR3s include the opening cysteine and the closing phenylalanine or tryptophan. The D gene is left open where the match is weak. Size tells how often a clone was seen (once, few, many) or the class of an expanded clone, and some rows leave it out.

v_call	clone_size	j_call	d_call	cdr3_aa	cdr3_nt
TRBV7-2	many	TRBJ1-4	.	CASSTPLGGVGEKLFF	TGTGCCAGCAGCACCCCCCTCGGGGGCGTAGGTGAAAAACTGTTTTTT
TRBV7-9	.	TRBJ2-7	.	CASRGGVRPAYEQYF	TGTGCCAGCAGGGGCGGGGTTCGGCCGGCCTACGAGCAGTACTTC
TRBV4-1	few	TRBJ1-2	.	CASSQDRTRGYTF	TGCGCCAGCAGCCAAGACCGGACTCGTGGCTACACCTTC
TRBV28	few	TRBJ1-5	.	CASSFDGYQPQHF	TGTGCCAGCAGTTTCGACGGATATCAGCCCCAGCATTTT
TRBV4-3	.	TRBJ1-3	.	CASSQEVTDSGNTIYF	TGCGCCAGCAGCCAAGAAGTCACGGACTCTGGAAACACCATATATTTT
TRBV6-1	few	TRBJ1-2	.	CASSEALSGTNYGYTF	TGTGCCAGCAGTGAAGCTCTTTCCGGGACTAACTATGGCTACACCTTC
TRBV19	.	TRBJ2-5	TRBD2	CASSRLAGGTQETQYF	TGTGCCAGTAGCCGACTAGCGGGAGGGACCCAAGAGACCCAGTACTTC
TRBV6-2/TRBV6-3	.	TRBJ2-2	TRBD1	CATRDRGSGELFF	TGTGCCACCCGGGACAGGGGGTCCGGGGAGCTGTTTTTT
TRBV7-9	.	TRBJ2-1	.	CASSLAPGDLYNEQFF	TGTGCCAGCAGCTTAGCGCCCGGGGACCTATACAATGAGCAGTTCTTC
TRBV4-1	few	TRBJ2-5	TRBD2	CASSQGAGVGLETQYF	TGCGCCAGCAGCCAAGGGGCGGGAGTAGGTTTGGAGACCCAGTACTTC
TRBV7-8	many	TRBJ2-2	.	CASSLHLAGRTGELFF	TGTGCCAGCAGCCTACATTTGGCAGGGCGGACCGGGGAGCTGTTTTTT
TRBV14	few	TRBJ2-6	TRBD2	CASSLGNRPLAGVSGANVLTF	TGTGCCAGCAGCCTCGGAAACAGACCTCTAGCGGGAGTATCGGGGGCCAACGTCCTGACTTTC
TRBV7-2	few	TRBJ2-1	TRBD2	CASSLAGTSGGDTGFF	TGTGCCAGCAGCTTAGCAGGGACTAGCGGGGGGGATACAGGGTTCTTC
TRBV28	few	TRBJ1-1	TRBD1	CASSRRPGQGAPEAFF	TGTGCCAGCAGTCGACGGCCGGGACAGGGGGCACCTGAAGCTTTCTTT
TRBV25-1	.	TRBJ1-2	.	CASSLTARGIGYTF	TGTGCCAGCAGTTTGACAGCGAGAGGAATTGGCTACACCTTC
TRBV6-2/TRBV6-3	.	TRBJ2-1	TRBD2	CASTVRESSYNEQFF	TGTGCCAGCACGGTGCGGGAGAGCTCCTACAATGAGCAGTTCTTC
TRBV15	.	TRBJ2-1	TRBD2	CATSRDRTSGNEQFF	TGTGCCACCAGCAGAGATCGGACTAGCGGCAATGAGCAGTTCTTC
TRBV27	.	TRBJ2-1	.	CASSLKGRGYEQFF	TGTGCCAGCAGTTTAAAGGGCAGGGGCTATGAGCAGTTCTTC
TRBV7-4	.	TRBJ1-5	.	CASRNRDTDQPQHF	TGTGCCAGCAGAAACCGGGACACCGATCAGCCCCAGCATTTT
TRBV5-4	.	TRBJ2-5	TRBD1	CASSLGAGGDLVRETQYF	TGTGCCAGCAGCTTGGGGGCAGGGGGTGATTTGGTGAGAGAGACCCAGTACTTC
TRBV7-2	.	TRBJ2-7	.	CASSERVGYEQYF	TGTGCCAGCAGTGAGCGGGTGGGCTACGAGCAGTACTTC
TRBV4-1	.	TRBJ1-5	.	CASSQELAGAGQPQHF	TGCGCCAGCAGCCAAGAATTAGCAGGGGCCGGTCAGCCCCAGCATTTT
TRBV7-9	.	TRBJ1-2	.	CASSLGQKHINYGYTF	TGTGCCAGCAGCTTAGGACAGAAACACATCAACTATGGCTACACCTTC
TRBV7-2	few	TRBJ2-1	TRBD2	CASSQGLATKSEQFF	TGTGCCAGCAGCCAAGGACTAGCAACGAAAAGTGAGCAGTTCTTC
TRBV11-2	.	TRBJ1-2	.	CASSLAGAGDNYGYTF	TGTGCCAGCAGCTTAGCGGGTGCAGGGGACAACTATGGCTACACCTTC
TRBV6-6	.	TRBJ2-5	.	CASSYSIRRQEETQYF	TGTGCCAGCAGTTACTCGATAAGACGGCAAGAAGAGACCCAGTACTTC
TRBV20-1	few	TRBJ2-6	TRBD2	CSAVAGGSGANVLTF	TGCAGTGCTGTAGCGGGAGGATCTGGGGCCAACGTCCTGACTTTC
TRBV29-1	.	TRBJ2-3	TRBD1	CSVVPKTGTGKDTQYF	TGCAGCGTTGTGCCAAAGACCGGGACAGGGAAAGATACGCAGTATTTT
TRBV25-1	.	TRBJ1-5	.	CASSAGEYQPQHF	TGTGCCAGCAGTGCCGGCGAGTATCAGCCCCAGCATTTT